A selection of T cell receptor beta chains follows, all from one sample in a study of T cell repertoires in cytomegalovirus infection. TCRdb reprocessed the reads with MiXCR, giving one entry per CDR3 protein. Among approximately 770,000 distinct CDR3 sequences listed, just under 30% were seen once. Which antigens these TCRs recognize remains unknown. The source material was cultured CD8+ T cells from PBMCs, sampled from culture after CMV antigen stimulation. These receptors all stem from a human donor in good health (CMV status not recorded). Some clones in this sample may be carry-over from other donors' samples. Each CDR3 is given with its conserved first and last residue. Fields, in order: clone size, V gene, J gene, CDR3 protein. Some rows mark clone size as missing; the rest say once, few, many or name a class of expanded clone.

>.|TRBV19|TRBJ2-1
CASSIGAGPYNEQFF
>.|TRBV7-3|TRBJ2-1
CASSDAGSYGPYNEQFF
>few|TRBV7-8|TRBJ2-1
CASSSGRTYEQFF
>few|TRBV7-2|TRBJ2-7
CASSLWTSGDRVEQYF
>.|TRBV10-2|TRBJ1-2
CASGDRAYNYGYTF
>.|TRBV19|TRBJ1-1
CASSPWGGEAFF
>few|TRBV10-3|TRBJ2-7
CAISLGAGGSSYEQYF
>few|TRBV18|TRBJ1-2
CASSHTSQDPYGYTF
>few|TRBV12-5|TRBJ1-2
CASGLGGQLDGYTF
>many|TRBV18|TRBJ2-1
CASSPQSQGLNEQFF
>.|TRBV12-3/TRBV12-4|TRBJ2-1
CASSYPITGGREYNEQFF
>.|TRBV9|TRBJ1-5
CASSGDGTADQPQHF
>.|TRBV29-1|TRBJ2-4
CSVQGRDREGKNIQYF
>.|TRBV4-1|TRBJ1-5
CASSAGTGSQPQHF
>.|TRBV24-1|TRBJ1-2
CATSDAGGYTF
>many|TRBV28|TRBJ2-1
CASSVGGDPLNEQFF